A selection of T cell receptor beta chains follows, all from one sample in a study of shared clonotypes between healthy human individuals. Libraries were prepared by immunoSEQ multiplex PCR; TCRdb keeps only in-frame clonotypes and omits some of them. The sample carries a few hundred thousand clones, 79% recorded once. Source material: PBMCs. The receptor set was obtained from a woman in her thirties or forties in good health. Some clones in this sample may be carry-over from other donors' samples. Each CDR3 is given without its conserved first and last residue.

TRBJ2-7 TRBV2 ASSELRASGKY
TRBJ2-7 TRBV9 ASSPGSGRAFYEQY
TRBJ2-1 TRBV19 ASSPDRGRGNEQF
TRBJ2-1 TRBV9 ASSQGGLALNEQF
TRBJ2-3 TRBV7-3 ASSSGLAGGVDTQY
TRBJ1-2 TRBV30 AWSVGGAENYGYT
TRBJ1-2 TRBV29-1 SVEDNNYGYT
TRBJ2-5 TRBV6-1 ASSEWGLAGSYQETQY
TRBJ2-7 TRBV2 ASSPIGVEQY
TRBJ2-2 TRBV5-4 ASSLAGPSGRAVTGELF
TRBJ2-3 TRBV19 ASSMEVADTQY
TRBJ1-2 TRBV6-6 ASSRPGYGYT
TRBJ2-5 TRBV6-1 ASSARGAQETQY
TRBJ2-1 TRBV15 ATSRVAWNEQF
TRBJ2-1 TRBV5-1 ASNPAGEFYNEQF
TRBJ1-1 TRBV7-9 ASSLALTLGEAF
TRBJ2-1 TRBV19 ASSPGLRLAGTNNEQF
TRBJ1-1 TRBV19 ASSGIRTGGWTEAF
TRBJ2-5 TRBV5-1 ASSLEGQVETQY
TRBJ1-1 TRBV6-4 ASSDHVGGQGVVSTEAF
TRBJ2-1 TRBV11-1 ASSLQLAGNNEQF
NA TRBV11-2 ASSLIDRGVYEQY
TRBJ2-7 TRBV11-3 ASSFRKGAGEQY
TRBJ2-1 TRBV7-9 ASSPTAHKTEQF
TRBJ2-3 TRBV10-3 AISDTVPTDTQY
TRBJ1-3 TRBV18 ASSPPGRFSGNTIY
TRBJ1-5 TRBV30 AWSSGLSNQPQH
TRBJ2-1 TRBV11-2 ASSLGAGASYNEQF
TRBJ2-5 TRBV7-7 ASSPLAAGGETQY
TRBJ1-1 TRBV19 ASSTNTGAAF
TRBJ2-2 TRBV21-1 ASSKLRNSGRAANTGELF
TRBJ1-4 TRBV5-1 ASSLMNPNEKLF
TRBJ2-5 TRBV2 ASSTSWETQY
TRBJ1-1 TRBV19 ASSITPQGAF
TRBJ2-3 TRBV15 ATSPLGQGGDTQY
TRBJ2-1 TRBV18 ASSPLFSDNEQF
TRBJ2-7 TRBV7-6 ASSLATSESYEQY
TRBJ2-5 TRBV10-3 AISERGAQETQY
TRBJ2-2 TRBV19 ASTHPGRGDTGELF
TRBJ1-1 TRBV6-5 ASSYWGRGTEAF
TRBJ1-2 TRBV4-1 ASSPPKNSLEGYYGYT
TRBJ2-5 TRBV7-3 ASSTGQRYQETQY
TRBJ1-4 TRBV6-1 ASSIYRDSMQLF
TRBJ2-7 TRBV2 ASLTERTYEQY
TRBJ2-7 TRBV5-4 ASSVGGPYEQY
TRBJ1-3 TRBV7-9 ASSLLGTGNTIY
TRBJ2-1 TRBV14 ASSQVLGFVVADNEQF
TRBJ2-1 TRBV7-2 ASSLLAGNGNEQF
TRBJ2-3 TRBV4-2 ASSQGLAGVVADTQY
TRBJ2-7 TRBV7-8 ASSVGDRGSKY
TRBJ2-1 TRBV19 ASSALAGNWGNEQF
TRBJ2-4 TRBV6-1 ASSVGRGDIQY
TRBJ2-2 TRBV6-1 ASIAVNTGELF
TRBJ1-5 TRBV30 AWGTVNSNQPQH
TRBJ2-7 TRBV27 ASRPYDLSYEQY
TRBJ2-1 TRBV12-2 ASRYGPSGRFYNEQF
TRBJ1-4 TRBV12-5 ASGDPDRGVRVEKLF
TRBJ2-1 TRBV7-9 ASSLNNEQF
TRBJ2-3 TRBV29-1 SPLGGENCGTDTQY